This TCR beta chain was recovered during a study of spatial heterogeneity in lung cancer. TCRdb re-analysed the 5' RACE reads in MiXCR, keeping a single row per CDR3 protein. The repertoire holds more than 950 distinct CDR3 sequences, with approximately 12% as singletons. For this clonotype: This beta chain is off target for a library built for alpha chains, so its abundance means little.

Stated time point: sample taken at primary tumor resection. The CDR3 has 14 amino acids. The ends were cut back, 7 bases at V and 1 base at J, with 16 bases in the middle. CDR1 and CDR2 from the germline V gene are SQVTM and ANQGSEA. The sequence was collected from a female donor with early-stage non-small cell lung cancer. The chain is built from TRBV29-1 and TRBJ2-5, with a weak D call TRBD2 (6 bases). The sequenced sample was normal lung tissue next to the tumor, obtained at surgery. CDR3 sequence reads: CSASIREFQETQYF. The CDR3 nucleotides read TGCAGCGCCTCGATACGGGAGTTCCAAGAGACCCAGTACTTC.